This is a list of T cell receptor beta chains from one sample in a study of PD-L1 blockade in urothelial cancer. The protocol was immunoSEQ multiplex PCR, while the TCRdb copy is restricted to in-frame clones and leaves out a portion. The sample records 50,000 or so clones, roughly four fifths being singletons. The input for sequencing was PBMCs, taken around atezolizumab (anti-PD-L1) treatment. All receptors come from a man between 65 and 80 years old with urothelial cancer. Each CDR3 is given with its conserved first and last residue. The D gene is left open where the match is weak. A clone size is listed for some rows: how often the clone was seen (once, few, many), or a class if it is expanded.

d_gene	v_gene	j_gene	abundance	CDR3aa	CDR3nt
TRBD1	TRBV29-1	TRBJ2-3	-	CSVEDTGVATQYF	TGCAGCGTTGAAGATACAGGGGTAGCTACGCAGTATTTT
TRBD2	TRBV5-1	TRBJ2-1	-	CASSSRGGAGPTLNEQFF	TGCGCCAGCAGCTCCCGGGGAGGGGCAGGGCCAACCCTCAATGAGCAGTTCTTC
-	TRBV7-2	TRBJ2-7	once	CASSFKSSSYEQYF	TGTGCCAGCAGCTTCAAAAGTAGCTCCTACGAGCAGTACTTC
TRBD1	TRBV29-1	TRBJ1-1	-	CSVRGTGAYTEAFF	TGCAGCGTTAGAGGGACAGGGGCGTACACTGAAGCTTTCTTT
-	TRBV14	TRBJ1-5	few	CASSQGAGGGQPQHF	TGTGCCAGCAGCCAAGGTGCGGGGGGAGGTCAGCCCCAGCATTTT
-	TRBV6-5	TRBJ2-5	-	CASSPGLKETQYF	TGTGCCAGCAGTCCAGGACTGAAAGAGACCCAGTACTTC
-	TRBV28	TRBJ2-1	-	CASSLTSRNNEQFF	TGTGCCAGCAGCCTCACCTCGAGGAACAATGAGCAGTTCTTC
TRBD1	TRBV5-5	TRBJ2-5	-	CASSSIPGQGAETQYF	TGTGCCAGCAGCTCTATCCCGGGACAGGGGGCAGAGACCCAGTACTTC
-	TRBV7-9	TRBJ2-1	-	CASSLEGGPNDEQFF	TGTGCCAGCAGCTTAGAGGGGGGGCCTAACGATGAGCAGTTCTTC
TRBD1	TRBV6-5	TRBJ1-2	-	CASSDRVYGYTF	TGTGCCAGCAGTGACAGGGTCTATGGCTACACCTTC
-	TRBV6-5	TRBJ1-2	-	CASSYEGRYGYTF	TGTGCCAGCAGTTACGAGGGTCGCTATGGCTACACCTTC
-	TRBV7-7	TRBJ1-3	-	CASQGGLGNTIYF	TGTGCCAGCCAGGGAGGCCTGGGAAACACCATATATTTT
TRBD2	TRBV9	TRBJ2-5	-	CASSVTGGETQYF	TGTGCCAGCAGCGTAACCGGGGGGGAGACCCAGTACTTC
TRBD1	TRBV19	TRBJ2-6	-	CAISTGSSGANVLTF	TGTGCCATTTCGACAGGGAGCTCTGGGGCCAACGTCCTGACTTTC
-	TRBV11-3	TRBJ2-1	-	CASRGPRSYNEQFF	TGTGCCAGCAGGGGCCCACGATCCTACAATGAGCAGTTCTTC
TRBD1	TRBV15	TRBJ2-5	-	CATTTGARSETQYF	TGTGCCACCACTACAGGGGCCCGCAGTGAGACCCAGTACTTC
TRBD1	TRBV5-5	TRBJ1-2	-	CASSLKGASGYTF	TGTGCCAGCAGCTTGAAGGGGGCGTCTGGCTACACCTTC
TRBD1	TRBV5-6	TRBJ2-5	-	CASSWGTGQETQYF	TGTGCCAGCAGCTGGGGGACAGGGCAAGAGACCCAGTACTTC